This TCR beta chain was captured in a study of control samples from healthy donors and cancer patients. The CDR3 runs 12 residues. Germline V CDR1 and CDR2: MNHNY, SVGAGI (reference sequence). V was cut by 5 bases and J by 2 bases, with 6 bases left in between. Clones were sequenced by immunoSEQ multiplex PCR, and TCRdb holds only the in-frame ones, with some missing. The table lists 45,000 to 65,000 clones, about nine tenths of them singletons. V usage is TRBV6-6 and J usage is TRBJ2-5; D is possibly TRBD1 (6 bases). The sequence was obtained from a man in his forties or fifties with head and neck cancer. Source material: PBMCs. CDR3 coding DNA: TGTGCCAGCAGTAGGGGGCAAGAGACCCAGTACTTC. This sequence encodes CASSRGQETQYF.